Listed below are T cell receptor beta chains from one sample, sequenced in a study of Ad26.COV2.S vaccination and SARS-CoV-2 variants. Some clones are missing from TCRdb's copy, which holds only in-frame ones; the method was immunoSEQ multiplex PCR. The data contain approximately 450,000 clones, over 75% of them singletons. Here the sequenced sample was peripheral blood, taken in a trial of Ad26.COV2.S vaccine versus placebo. These receptors came from a person between 18 and 65 years old who received the Ad26.COV2.S COVID-19 vaccine or a placebo. CDR3s include the opening cysteine and the closing phenylalanine or tryptophan. A D gene is named only where the DNA matches it firmly.

D	length	J	V	DNA	CDR3
TRBD2	14	TRBJ2-7	TRBV4-3	TGCGCCAGCAGCCAAGAGCTAGCGGGCCACGAGCAGTACTTC	CASSQELAGHEQYF
TRBD2	15	TRBJ2-7	TRBV6-2/TRBV6-3	TGTGCCAGCAGTCCCCAAGCGCGGGGGTACTACGAGCAGTACTTC	CASSPQARGYYEQYF
-	15	TRBJ1-5	TRBV12-5	TGTGCTAGTGGTTTGGAAATAGCTCTCAATCAGCCCCAGCATTTT	CASGLEIALNQPQHF
-	13	TRBJ2-7	TRBV6-6	TGTGCCAGTAGGGGACCCGGTTATTATGAGCAGTACTTC	CASRGPGYYEQYF
-	18	TRBJ2-7	TRBV6-2/TRBV6-3	TGTGCCAGCAGTTACGATCGGGTCAGGGGAATTTCCCGCTGGGAGCAGTACTTC	CASSYDRVRGISRWEQYF
-	15	TRBJ1-1	TRBV24-1	TGTGCCACCAGTGATTTGGAACCCTTGGGCACTGAAGCTTTCTTT	CATSDLEPLGTEAFF
-	12	TRBJ2-1	TRBV29-1	TGCAGCGTTGAACTCTACAACAATGAGCAGTTCTTC	CSVELYNNEQFF
-	15	TRBJ2-5	TRBV7-9	TGTGCCAGCAGCTTAATCCCAGGGCTGGGAGAGACCCAGTACTTC	CASSLIPGLGETQYF
-	16	TRBJ2-3	TRBV11-2	TGTGCCAGCAGCTTATACGGGACTCGTAGCACAGATACGCAGTATTTT	CASSLYGTRSTDTQYF
-	12	TRBJ1-6	TRBV13	TGTGCCAGCAGGAGTTATAATTCACCCCTCCACTTT	CASRSYNSPLHF
TRBD2	16	TRBJ2-1	TRBV25-1	TGTGCCAGCAGTGATTCCCCGGGACTAACCTACAATGAGCAGTTCTTC	CASSDSPGLTYNEQFF
-	14	TRBJ2-3	TRBV9	TGTGCCAGCAGCGTATTCGGGAGCTCAGATACGCAGTATTTT	CASSVFGSSDTQYF
TRBD2	14	TRBJ2-7	TRBV14	TGTGCCAGCAGCCAAGAGGCGGGAGTTATCGAGCAGTACTTC	CASSQEAGVIEQYF
-	14	TRBJ2-7	TRBV29-1	TGCAGCGTTCTAACGTTAGGTGGGTCCTACGAGCAGTACTTC	CSVLTLGGSYEQYF
-	16	TRBJ1-2	TRBV27	TGTGCCAGCAGTTTGACGGTGGCCGGGTTTAACTATGGCTACACCTTC	CASSLTVAGFNYGYTF